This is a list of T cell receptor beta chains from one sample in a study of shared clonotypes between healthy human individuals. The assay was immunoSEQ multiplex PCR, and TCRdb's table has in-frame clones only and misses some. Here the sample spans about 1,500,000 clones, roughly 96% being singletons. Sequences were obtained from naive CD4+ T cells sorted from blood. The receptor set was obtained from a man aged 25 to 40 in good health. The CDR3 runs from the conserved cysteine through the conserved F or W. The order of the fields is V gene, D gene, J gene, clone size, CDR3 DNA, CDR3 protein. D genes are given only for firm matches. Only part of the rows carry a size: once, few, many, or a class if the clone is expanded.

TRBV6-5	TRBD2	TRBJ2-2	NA	TGTGCCAGCAAACTAGCGGGAGACGGGGAGCTGTTTTTT	CASKLAGDGELFF
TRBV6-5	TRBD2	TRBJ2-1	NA	TGTGCCAGCAGTTACCGGGGACTAGCGCCGTACAGAGAGCAGTTCTTC	CASSYRGLAPYREQFF
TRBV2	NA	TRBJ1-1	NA	TGTGCCAGCAGGGCGGGACGGTCGAACACTGAAGCTTTCTTT	CASRAGRSNTEAFF
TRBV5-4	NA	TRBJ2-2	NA	TGTGCCAGCAGCTTGGGGATACAAACCGGGGAGCTGTTTTTT	CASSLGIQTGELFF
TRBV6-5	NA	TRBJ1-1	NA	TGTGCCAGCAGTTACACTTCAAACACTGAAGCTTTCTTT	CASSYTSNTEAFF
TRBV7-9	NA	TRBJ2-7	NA	TGTGCCAGCAGCTTAGCGGGCCAGTCTTTCGAGCAGTACTTC	CASSLAGQSFEQYF
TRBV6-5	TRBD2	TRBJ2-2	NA	TGTGCCAGCACCACGGGAGGGCCTACCGGGGAGCTGTTTTTT	CASTTGGPTGELFF
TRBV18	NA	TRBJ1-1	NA	TGTGCCAGCTCACCAGTTATGAGCAGGGTAGACACTGAAGCTTTCTTT	CASSPVMSRVDTEAFF
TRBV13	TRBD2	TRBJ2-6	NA	TGTGCCAGCAGCTTTTGGGTAGCGGGAGCTGGGGCCAACGTCCTGACTTTC	CASSFWVAGAGANVLTF
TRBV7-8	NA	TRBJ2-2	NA	TGTGCCAGCAGCGCTAGCGGAACAGGGGGGACGAGGTCCGGGGAGCTGTTTTTT	CASSASGTGGTRSGELFF
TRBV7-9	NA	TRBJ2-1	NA	TGTGCCAGCAGTCTAAGCGAGAACAATGAGCAGTTCTTC	CASSLSENNEQFF
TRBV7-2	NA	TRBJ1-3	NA	TGTGCCAGCAGCTTACAGGGGACCCTCTCTGGAAACACCATATATTTT	CASSLQGTLSGNTIYF
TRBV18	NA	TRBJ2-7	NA	TGTGCCAGCTCACCATTGGTAGTAGGGGAGCAGTACTTC	CASSPLVVGEQYF
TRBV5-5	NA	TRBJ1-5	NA	TGTGCCAGCAGCTTGAAGGTGGGGAATCAGCCCCAGCATTTT	CASSLKVGNQPQHF
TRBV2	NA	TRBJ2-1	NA	TGTGCCAGCAGGGAGAGACTCTCCAATGAGCAGTTCTTC	CASRERLSNEQFF
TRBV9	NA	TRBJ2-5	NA	TGTGCCAGCATCGGGCTGAGGGCTGAGACCCAGTACTTC	CASIGLRAETQYF
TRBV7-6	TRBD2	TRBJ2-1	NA	TGTGCCAGCAGTTCCGGGACTAGCCACTTCTTC	CASSSGTSHFF
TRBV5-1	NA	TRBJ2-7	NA	TGCGCCAGCAGCTTGGAGGCGGGAATAACCTACGAGCAGTACTTC	CASSLEAGITYEQYF
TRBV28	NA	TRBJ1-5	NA	TGTGCCAGCACCAACCGGGACAGCAATCAGCCCCAGCATTTT	CASTNRDSNQPQHF
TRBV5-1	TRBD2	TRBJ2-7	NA	TGCGCCAGCAGGACGACTAGCGGGAGTACCGAGCAGTACTTC	CASRTTSGSTEQYF
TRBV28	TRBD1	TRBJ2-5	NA	TGTGCCAGCATTCCCCTCCCCGGGACAGGGGGCAGGGAGACCCAGTACTTC	CASIPLPGTGGRETQYF
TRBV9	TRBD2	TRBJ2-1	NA	TGTGCCAGCAGTCGTACTAGCGGGAATTACAATGAGCAGTTCTTC	CASSRTSGNYNEQFF
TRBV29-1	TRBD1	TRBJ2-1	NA	TGCAGCGTTGACGGCGCGGACAGGGTGACCTACAATGAGCAGTTCTTC	CSVDGADRVTYNEQFF
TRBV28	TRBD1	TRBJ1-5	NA	TGTGCCACCGGGACAGGTGGGCAGCCCCAGCATTTT	CATGTGGQPQHF
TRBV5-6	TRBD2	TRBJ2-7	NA	TGTGCCAGCAGCCCTAACGGCGGGAGCTCCTACGAGCAGTACTTC	CASSPNGGSSYEQYF
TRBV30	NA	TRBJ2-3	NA	TGTGCCTGGAGTGTAATCCAGAGGGTTACAGATACGCAGTATTTT	CAWSVIQRVTDTQYF
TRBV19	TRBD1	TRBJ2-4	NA	TGTGCCAGTAGTATACACCCGGGACAGGGGGCGGCCAAAAACATTCAGTACTTC	CASSIHPGQGAAKNIQYF
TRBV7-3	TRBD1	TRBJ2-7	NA	TGTGCCAGCAGCCCCGGACAGGGGCTCGAGCAGTACTTC	CASSPGQGLEQYF
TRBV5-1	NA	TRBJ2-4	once	TGCGCCAGCAGCTCGGACAGATTAGCCAAAAACATTCAGTACTTC	CASSSDRLAKNIQYF
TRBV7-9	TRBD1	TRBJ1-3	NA	TGTGCCAGCAGCTCGATCCGGGACAGAGAAGACTCTGGAAACACCATATATTTT	CASSSIRDREDSGNTIYF
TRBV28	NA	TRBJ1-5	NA	TGTGCCAGCAGTTTGGGAGACAGAAAACATCAGCCCCAGCATTTT	CASSLGDRKHQPQHF
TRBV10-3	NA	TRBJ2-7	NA	TGTGCCATCAGTGAGTCGGGAAGGGTTCACGAGCAGTACTTC	CAISESGRVHEQYF
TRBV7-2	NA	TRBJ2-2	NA	TGTGCCAGCAGCTTTGACTCCGGGGAGCTGTTTTTT	CASSFDSGELFF